This passage covers 11 T cell receptor beta chains from one sample sequenced in a study of T cells in Graves' hyperthyroidism and ophthalmopathy. Researchers amplified the TCR beta CDR3 regions from RNA transcripts. The HTBI set primed first-round TCR CDR3 RT-PCR. TCRdb fed the multiplex PCR reads into MiXCR, producing one record per CDR3 protein. The repertoire holds roughly 700,000 distinct CDR3 sequences, with around 15% as singletons. Sequenced sample: blood. These receptors all stem from a man in his fifties or sixties with Graves' hyperthyroidism.

This clonotype was detected a few times. The CDR3 DNA is TGTGCCAGCAGCTTACATACAGGGGCCCCCACAGATACGCAGTATTTT. Translating it yields CASSLHTGAPTDTQYF. This chain uses TRBV7-2 with TRBJ2-3, with 7 bases aligning to TRBD1. V lost 2 bases to trimming and J lost 2 bases; unmatched junction nucleotides: 7. CDR3 length: 16 residues. Germline loops: CDR1 SGHTA, CDR2 FQGNSA.

The rearrangement links TRBV5-1 to TRBJ2-1; 8 nucleotides align to TRBD1. This CDR3 is 18 amino acids long. The V gene's germline CDR1 is SGHRS and CDR2 YFSETQ. V shed 0 bases and J 0 bases; nucleotides not matched to a gene: 8. CDR3 in amino acids: CASSLVGQGPISYNEQFF. DNA of the CDR3: TGCGCCAGCAGCTTGGTTGGACAGGGCCCTATCTCCTACAATGAGCAGTTCTTC.

This clonotype was seen many times. The chain couples TRBV2 to TRBJ2-7, with TRBD2 as a possible D gene (5 bases). Trimming took 2 bases from V and 3 from J, leaving 11 bases between them. Germline lookup yields CDR1 SNHLY and CDR2 FYNNEI. The length of the CDR3 is 14 residues. DNA of the CDR3: TGTGCCAGCAGTGAACAAGGCGACTACTACGAGCAGTACTTC. It specifies CASSEQGDYYEQYF.

This clonotype was found many times. The chain employs TRBV12-3 or TRBV12-4 and TRBJ1-1; D uncertain. Trimming took 5 bases from V and 1 from J, leaving 11 bases between them. There are 14 residues in the CDR3. The chain's CDR3 is CASSLSLRNTEAFF. The DNA of the CDR3 is TGTGCCAGCAGTCTTTCCCTACGGAACACTGAAGCTTTCTTT.

The CDR3 sequence: CASSPGTGNSGANVLTF. For the CDR3, the DNA is TGTGCCAGCAGCCCGGGGACAGGGAACTCTGGGGCCAACGTCCTGACTTTC. The V and J genes are TRBV27 and TRBJ2-6, with 9 positions matching TRBD1. J lost 0 bases, V lost 6 bases, and 6 bases had no gene match. Germline lookup yields CDR1 MNHEY and CDR2 SMNVEV (reference sequence). The CDR3 contains 17 residues.

This clonotype was observed many times. V gene TRBV14 combines with J gene TRBJ2-7, with D hard to call. Looked up from germline, CDR1 is SGHDN and CDR2 is FVKESK. The germline V and J ends were trimmed by 4 bases and 3 bases, with 10 bases remaining between them. CDR3 length: 13 amino acids. CDR3 amino acids: CASSLGRYYEQYF. The CDR3 DNA sequence: TGTGCCAGCAGCCTTGGACGGTACTACGAGCAGTACTTC.

V gene TRBV20-1 combines with J gene TRBJ2-7; D is possibly TRBD2 (6 bases). Germline CDR1 and CDR2: DFQATT and SNEGSKA (reference sequence). The CDR3 is made up of 13 amino acids. V dropped 2 bases and J dropped 7 bases, with 15 bases sitting between them. The CDR3 bases are TGCAGTGCTAGAACCGGGACTGGGGGTGAGCAGTACTTC. Translating gives CSARTGTGGEQYF.

In its sample, this clonotype was seen many times. The V call is TRBV2, the J call TRBJ1-5, with 7 nucleotides matching TRBD1. The CDR3 sequence is 15 residues long. From germline, CDR1 is SNHLY and CDR2 FYNNEI. V lost 6 bases and J lost 5; bases outside the gene matches: 10. The CDR3 sequence is CASRTGTALDQPQHF. CDR3 DNA: TGTGCCAGCAGGACTGGGACAGCCCTGGATCAGCCCCAGCATTTT.

J is TRBJ1-2 and V is TRBV28; D remains ambiguous. The CDR3 has 13 amino acids. Per the germline V gene, CDR1 is MDHEN and CDR2 is SYDVKM. With 3 bases removed from V and 4 bases from J, the gap between germline ends came to 9 bases. For the CDR3, the DNA is TGTGCCAGCAGTTTGGCAGGCTTCTATGGCTACACCTTC. Translation gives CASSLAGFYGYTF.

This clonotype was picked up a small number of times. This chain connects TRBV27 to TRBJ1-6; D call uncertain. The germline V gene has CDR1 MNHEY and CDR2 SMNVEV (reference sequence). The germline V and J ends were trimmed by 3 bases and 4 bases, with 7 bases remaining between them. There are 14 residues in the CDR3. The CDR3, as DNA: TGTGCCAGCAGTTTGGTTGGATATAATTCACCCCTCCACTTT. Translated, it gives CASSLVGYNSPLHF.

This chain connects TRBV20-1 to TRBJ1-2; no firm D call. Germline CDR1 and CDR2: DFQATT and SNEGSKA (reference sequence). V was pared by 4 bases and J by 2 bases, with 14 bases between. The CDR3 is 14 amino acids. The CDR3 is CSATPIGANYGYTF. CDR3 nucleotides: TGCAGTGCTACCCCGATCGGCGCCAACTATGGCTACACCTTC.